The sequence of this T cell receptor beta chain was determined in a study of PD-L1 blockade in urothelial cancer. The overall study: Patients had been given 0 to 3 earlier chemotherapy regimens. Blood analyses occurred 3 weeks (second dose) and 6 weeks post treatment start.

Time point described: pretreatment peripheral blood. Between 1 and 8 samples, pretreatment and on-treatment, were given by each patient. The templates were synthetic TCR analogs, and they were spiked into each PCR. The data were produced by immunoSEQ multiplex PCR, yet TCRdb's version contains in-frame clones alone and is incomplete. Of approximately 88,000 clones listed, roughly 84% are singletons. This clone appeared once. Between the trimmed V and J ends, which lost 4 bases and 7 bases, there was a span of 17 bases. Germline V CDR1 and CDR2: GTSNPN, SVGIG (reference sequence). This CDR3 has 15 amino acids.

The V gene is TRBV30, the J gene TRBJ1-6; TRBD1 is a possible D gene (5 bases). The sample here was PBMCs, taken around atezolizumab (anti-PD-L1) treatment. The TCR was taken from a man in his fifties or sixties with urothelial cancer. The CDR3 here is CAWILRGFGNSPLHF. In nucleotides, the CDR3 is TGTGCCTGGATATTAAGGGGCTTCGGGAATTCACCCCTCCACTTT.